These 7 T cell receptor beta chains originate from one sample sequenced in a study of blood T cell repertoires in COVID-19. The repertoire was sequenced with immunoSEQ multiplex PCR; TCRdb's copy has only in-frame clones and lacks some. The sample includes about 220,000 clones, around 81% seen only once; the top ten take more than 2%. The sequenced material came from peripheral blood. Receptors originate from an older woman with acute or convalescent COVID-19.

The V and J genes are TRBV6-6 and TRBJ2-7; TRBD1 aligns across 7 bases. The germline V gene has CDR1 MNHNY and CDR2 SVGAGI (reference sequence). The CDR3 totals 16 residues. The junction had 7 bases not matched to a gene; V was cut back by 2 bases and J by 0 bases. CDR3 nucleotide sequence: TGTGCCAGCAGTTACCCAGGGGCAGGGGGCTCCTACGAGCAGTACTTC. This encodes CASSYPGAGGSYEQYF.

V is TRBV27 and J is TRBJ2-3, with TRBD2 matching 8 bases. This CDR3 is built from 16 residues. Per the germline V gene, CDR1 is MNHEY and CDR2 is SMNVEV (reference sequence). The ends lost 1 base at V and 6 bases at J; junction bases unmatched: 9. The CDR3 DNA sequence: TGTGCCAGCAGTTTATTTGGCGGGGGGCCGGTGGATACGCAGTATTTT. Translation: CASSLFGGGPVDTQYF.

The chain employs TRBV6-5 and TRBJ1-2; D might be TRBD1 (6 bases). V was cut by 2 bases and J by 6 bases, with 19 bases left in between. Germline CDR1 and CDR2: MNHEY and SVGAGI. The CDR3 is 16 residues long. The CDR3: CASSYGLKPGADGYTF. CDR3 in DNA: TGTGCCAGCAGTTACGGCCTCAAGCCAGGGGCCGATGGCTACACCTTC.

This clone was observed a single time. V gene TRBV28 combines with J gene TRBJ1-3; 9 bases match TRBD1. In germline, CDR1 is MDHEN, CDR2 SYDVKM. V trimming: 1 base; J trimming: 4 bases; junction bases outside the gene matches: 8. This CDR3 spans 17 amino acids. The CDR3 loop reads CASSLSSGTGLGNTIYF. In nucleotides, the CDR3 is TGTGCCAGCAGTTTATCTTCCGGGACAGGGTTAGGAAACACCATATATTTT.

V usage is TRBV13 and J usage is TRBJ1-2, with no clear D. Trimming pared 6 bases from V and 7 bases from J, leaving 21 bases between. From germline, CDR1 is PRHDT and CDR2 FYEKMQ (reference sequence). The CDR3 is made up of 15 amino acids. The CDR3 loop is CASSSDRLWAGGYTF. The CDR3 region has the DNA TGTGCCAGCAGTTCGGACCGACTATGGGCAGGTGGCTACACCTTC.

CDR3 sequence (DNA): TGCGCCAGCAGCCAGAGCATAGCGAACACTGAAGCTTTCTTT. Its protein product is CASSQSIANTEAFF. This chain uses TRBV4-1 with TRBJ1-1; D is unclear. With 3 bases removed from V and 1 base from J, the gap between germline ends came to 9 bases. This CDR3 spans 14 amino acids. CDR1 and CDR2 (germline): MGHRA, YSYEKL.

This clone was seen more than once but under ten times. The same CDR3 can be traced to other DNA sequences in this sample. This chain joins TRBV6-1 and TRBJ2-7; D gene ambiguous. The germline CDR1 and CDR2 sequences are MNHNS and SASEGT. Trimming pared 2 bases from V and 4 bases from J, leaving 6 bases between. CDR3 length: 12 residues. CDR3 DNA: TGTGCCAGCAGTGAATACGGGTACGAGCAGTACTTC. Translating gives CASSEYGYEQYF.